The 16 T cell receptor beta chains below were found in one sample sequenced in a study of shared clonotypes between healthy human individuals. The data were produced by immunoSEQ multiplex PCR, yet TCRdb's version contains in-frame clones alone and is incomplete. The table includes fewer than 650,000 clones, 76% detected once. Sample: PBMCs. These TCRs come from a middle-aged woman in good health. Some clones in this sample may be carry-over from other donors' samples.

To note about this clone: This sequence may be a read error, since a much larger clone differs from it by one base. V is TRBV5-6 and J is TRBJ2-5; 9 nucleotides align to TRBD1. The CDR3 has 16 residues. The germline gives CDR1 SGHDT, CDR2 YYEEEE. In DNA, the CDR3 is TGTGTCAGCAGCTTGGTCCCGACAGGGGGGGCGCCGACCCAGTACTTC. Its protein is CVSSLVPTGGAPTQYF.

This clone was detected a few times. The CDR3 sequence is CASSLGYRPQETQYF. Written as DNA, the CDR3 is TGTGCCAGCAGCTTAGGGTACAGGCCTCAAGAGACCCAGTACTTC. The chain links TRBV7-9 to TRBJ2-5, with TRBD1 as a possible D gene (5 bases). Germline CDR1 is SEHNR and CDR2 is FQNEAQ (reference sequence). Trimming took 1 base from V and 2 from J, leaving 11 bases between them. The CDR3 spans 15 residues.

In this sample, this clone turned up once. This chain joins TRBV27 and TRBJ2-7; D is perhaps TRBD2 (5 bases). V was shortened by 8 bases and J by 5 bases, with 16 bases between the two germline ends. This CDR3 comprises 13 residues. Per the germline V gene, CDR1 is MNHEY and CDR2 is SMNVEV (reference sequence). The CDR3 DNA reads TGTGCCAGCGTAGGCTCCACGGGGAACGAGCAGTACTTC. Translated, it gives CASVGSTGNEQYF.

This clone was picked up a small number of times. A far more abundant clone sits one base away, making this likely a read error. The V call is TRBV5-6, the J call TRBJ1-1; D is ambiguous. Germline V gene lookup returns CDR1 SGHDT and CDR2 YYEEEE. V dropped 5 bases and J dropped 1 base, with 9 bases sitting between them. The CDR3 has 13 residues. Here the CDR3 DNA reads TGTGCCAGCAGTCCCACATCGAACACTGAAGCTTTCTTT. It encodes CASSPTSNTEAFF.

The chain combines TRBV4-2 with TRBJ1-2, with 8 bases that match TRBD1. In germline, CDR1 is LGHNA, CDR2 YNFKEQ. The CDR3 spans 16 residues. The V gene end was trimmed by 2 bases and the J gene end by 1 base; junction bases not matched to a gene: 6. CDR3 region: CASSQHGQGINYGYTF. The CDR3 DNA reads TGTGCCAGCAGCCAACATGGACAGGGAATTAACTATGGCTACACCTTC.

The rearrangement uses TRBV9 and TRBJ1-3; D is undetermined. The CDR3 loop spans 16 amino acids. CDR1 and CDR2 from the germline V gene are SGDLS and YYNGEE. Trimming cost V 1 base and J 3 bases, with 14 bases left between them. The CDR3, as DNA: TGTGCCAGCAGCGTACCCGTGGAGGGCGGTGGAAACACCATATATTTT. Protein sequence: CASSVPVEGGGNTIYF.

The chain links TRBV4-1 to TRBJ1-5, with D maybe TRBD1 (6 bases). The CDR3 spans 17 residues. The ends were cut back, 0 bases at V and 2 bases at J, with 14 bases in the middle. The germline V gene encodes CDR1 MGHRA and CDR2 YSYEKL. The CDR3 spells CASSQDRRGPGNQPQHF. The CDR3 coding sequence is TGCGCCAGCAGCCAAGATCGACGGGGGCCAGGCAATCAGCCCCAGCATTTT.

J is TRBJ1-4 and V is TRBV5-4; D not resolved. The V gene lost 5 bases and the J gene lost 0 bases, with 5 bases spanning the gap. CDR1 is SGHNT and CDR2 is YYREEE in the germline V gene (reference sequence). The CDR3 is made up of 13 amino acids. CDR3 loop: CASRSATNEKLFF. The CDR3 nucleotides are TGTGCCAGCAGAAGTGCAACTAATGAAAAACTGTTTTTT. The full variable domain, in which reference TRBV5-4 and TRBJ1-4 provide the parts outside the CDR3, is ETGVTQSPTHLIKTRGQQVTLRCSSQSGHNTVSWYQQALGQGPQFIFQYYREEENGRGNFPPRFSGLQFPNYSSELNVNALELDDSALYLCASRSATNEKLFFGSGTQLSVL.

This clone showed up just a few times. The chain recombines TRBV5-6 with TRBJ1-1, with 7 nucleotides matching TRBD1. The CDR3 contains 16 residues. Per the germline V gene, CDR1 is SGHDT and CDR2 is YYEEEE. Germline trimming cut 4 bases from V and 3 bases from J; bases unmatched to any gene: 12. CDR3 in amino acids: CASSRQGGVVYTEAFF. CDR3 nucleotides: TGTGCCAGCAGCCGACAGGGTGGCGTTGTGTACACTGAAGCTTTCTTT.

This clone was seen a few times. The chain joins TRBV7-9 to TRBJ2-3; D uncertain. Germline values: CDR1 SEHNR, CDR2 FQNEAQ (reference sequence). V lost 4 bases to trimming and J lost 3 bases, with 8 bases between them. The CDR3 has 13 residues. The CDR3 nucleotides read TGTGCCAGCAGCTGGGGAATAACAGATACGCAGTATTTT. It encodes CASSWGITDTQYF.

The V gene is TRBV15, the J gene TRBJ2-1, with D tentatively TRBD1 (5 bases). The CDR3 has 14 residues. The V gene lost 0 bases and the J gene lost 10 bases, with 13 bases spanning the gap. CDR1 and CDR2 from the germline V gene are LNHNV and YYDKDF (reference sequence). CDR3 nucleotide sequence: TGTGCCACCAGCAGAGATCTAGGGGCACCGGAGCAGTTCTTC. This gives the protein CATSRDLGAPEQFF.

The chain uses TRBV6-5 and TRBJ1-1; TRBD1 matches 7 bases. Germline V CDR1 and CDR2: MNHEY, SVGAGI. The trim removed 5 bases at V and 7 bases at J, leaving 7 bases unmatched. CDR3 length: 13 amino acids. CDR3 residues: CASSHDRESEAFF. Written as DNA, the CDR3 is TGTGCCAGCAGTCACGACAGGGAGAGTGAAGCTTTCTTT.

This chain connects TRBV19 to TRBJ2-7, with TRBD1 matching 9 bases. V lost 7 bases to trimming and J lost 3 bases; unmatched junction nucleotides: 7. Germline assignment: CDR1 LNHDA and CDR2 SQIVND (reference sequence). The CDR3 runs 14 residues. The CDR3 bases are TGTGCCAGTACCGATCCGGGACAGGGCTACGAGCAGTACTTC. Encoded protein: CASTDPGQGYEQYF.

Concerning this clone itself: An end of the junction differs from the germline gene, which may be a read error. The CDR3 bases are TGTGCCAGCACCCTCGGACCCAAGCAGCTCTTC. Amino acids: CASTLGPKQLF. The V and J genes are TRBV6-5 and TRBJ2-1; D gene unclear. Germline V gene lookup returns CDR1 MNHEY and CDR2 SVGAGI. CDR3 length: 11 residues.

The CDR3 here is CAIDIGQGTYEQYF. In DNA form, the CDR3 reads TGTGCCATCGATATCGGACAGGGGACCTACGAGCAGTACTTC. V and J are TRBV28 and TRBJ2-7; TRBD1 matches 9 bases. Per germline, CDR1 MDHEN and CDR2 SYDVKM. The CDR3 has 14 residues. Trimming removed 10 bases from V and 2 bases from J; junction bases left unmatched: 9.

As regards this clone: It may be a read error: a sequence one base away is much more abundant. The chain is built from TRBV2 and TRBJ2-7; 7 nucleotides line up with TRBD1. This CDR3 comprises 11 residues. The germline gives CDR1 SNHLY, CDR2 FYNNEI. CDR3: CASREGRGMDF. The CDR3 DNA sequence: TGTGCCAGCAGGGAAGGCAGGGGGATGGACTTC.